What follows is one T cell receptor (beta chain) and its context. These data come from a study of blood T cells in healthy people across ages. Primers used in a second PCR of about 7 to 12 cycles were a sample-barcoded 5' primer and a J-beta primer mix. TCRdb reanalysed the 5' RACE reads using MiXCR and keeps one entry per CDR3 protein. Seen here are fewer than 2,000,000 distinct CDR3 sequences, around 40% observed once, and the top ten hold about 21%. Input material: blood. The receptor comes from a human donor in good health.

As DNA, the CDR3 is TGTGCCACCAGTGATTTGGGGGGACAGGGCCGCGACGAGCAGTACTTC. Amino acids: CATSDLGGQGRDEQYF. The chain employs TRBV24-1 and TRBJ2-5; 9 nucleotides line up with TRBD1. Near its end, the DNA agrees better with TRBJ2-7, so the J call may be wrong. The length of the CDR3 is 16 residues. Germline lookup yields CDR1 KGHDR and CDR2 SFDVKD.